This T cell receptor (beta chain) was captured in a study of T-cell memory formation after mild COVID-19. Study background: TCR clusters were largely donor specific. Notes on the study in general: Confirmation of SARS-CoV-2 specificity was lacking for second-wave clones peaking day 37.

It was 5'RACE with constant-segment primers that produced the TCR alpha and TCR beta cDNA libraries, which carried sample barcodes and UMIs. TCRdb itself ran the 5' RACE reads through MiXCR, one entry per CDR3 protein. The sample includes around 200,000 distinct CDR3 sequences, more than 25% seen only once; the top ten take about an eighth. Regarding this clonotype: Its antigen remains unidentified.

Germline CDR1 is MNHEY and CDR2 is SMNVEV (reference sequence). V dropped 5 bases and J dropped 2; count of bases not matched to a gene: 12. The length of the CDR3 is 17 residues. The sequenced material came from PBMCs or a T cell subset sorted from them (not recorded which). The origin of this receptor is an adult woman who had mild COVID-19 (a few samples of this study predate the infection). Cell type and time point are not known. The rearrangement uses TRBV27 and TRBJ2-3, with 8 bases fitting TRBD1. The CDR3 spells CASSPDRGAISTDTQYF. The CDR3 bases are TGTGCCAGCAGTCCCGACAGGGGTGCCATTTCCACAGATACGCAGTATTTT.